These T cell receptor beta chains were read from a single sample in a study of CD8+ T cells in alopecia areata. Assay used: immunoSEQ multiplex PCR; TCRdb lists only in-frame clones, some missing. The table lists some 180,000 clones, 50% to 70% of them singletons. This material consisted of CD4+ T cells sorted from blood, taken at week 0. The receptors were sampled from a human donor with alopecia areata. The CDR3 runs from the conserved cysteine through the conserved F or W. D genes are given only for firm matches. Size tells how often a clone was seen (once, few, many) or the class of an expanded clone, and some rows leave it out.

CDR3	DNA	D	size	V	J
CSVGQVEGYGYTF	TGCAGCGTTGGACAGGTTGAGGGCTATGGCTACACCTTC	.	few	TRBV29-1	TRBJ1-2
CASSLDRGSEKLFF	TGTGCCAGCAGCTTGGACAGAGGGAGTGAAAAACTGTTTTTT	.	few	TRBV7-2	TRBJ1-4
CSVDGGSRREQYF	TGCAGCGTTGACGGGGGGTCCCGGCGGGAGCAGTACTTC	TRBD2	.	TRBV29-1	TRBJ2-7
CATSRAPQGGAYEQYF	TGTGCCACCAGCAGAGCCCCCCAGGGCGGTGCGTACGAGCAGTACTTC	.	.	TRBV15	TRBJ2-7
CASSEAGQGAPGANVLTF	TGTGCCAGCAGTGAAGCTGGGCAGGGGGCCCCTGGGGCCAACGTCCTGACTTTC	TRBD1	.	TRBV2	TRBJ2-6
CARGGRMDYGYTF	TGTGCCCGGGGAGGTAGGATGGACTATGGCTACACCTTC	.	.	TRBV30	TRBJ1-2
CASSPYRRTGELFF	TGTGCCAGCAGTCCCTACAGAAGGACCGGGGAGCTGTTTTTT	.	.	TRBV5-6	TRBJ2-2
CSVADRGTQETQYF	TGCAGCGTTGCCGACCGGGGGACGCAAGAGACCCAGTACTTC	.	.	TRBV29-1	TRBJ2-5
CASSLRVRGTGELFF	TGTGCCAGCAGCTTAAGGGTCAGGGGCACCGGGGAGCTGTTTTTT	.	.	TRBV7-2	TRBJ2-2
CSVEEGGWAEAFF	TGCAGCGTCGAGGAAGGCGGTTGGGCTGAAGCTTTCTTT	.	.	TRBV29-1	TRBJ1-1
CSVDGPWNF	TGCAGCGTTGACGGGCCGTGGAACTTC	.	.	TRBV29-1	TRBJ1-2
CAWSGLAGTEQFF	TGTGCCTGGAGTGGACTAGCGGGGACTGAGCAGTTCTTC	TRBD2	.	TRBV30	TRBJ2-1
CATSRTGSSGANVLTF	TGTGCCACCAGCAGGACAGGGAGCTCTGGGGCCAACGTCCTGACTTTC	TRBD1	.	TRBV15	TRBJ2-6
CASATVNYGYTF	TGTGCCAGCGCGACAGTTAACTATGGCTACACCTTC	.	.	TRBV19	TRBJ1-2
CSVDSDYEQFF	TGCAGCGTTGATTCCGACTATGAGCAGTTCTTC	.	.	TRBV29-1	TRBJ2-1